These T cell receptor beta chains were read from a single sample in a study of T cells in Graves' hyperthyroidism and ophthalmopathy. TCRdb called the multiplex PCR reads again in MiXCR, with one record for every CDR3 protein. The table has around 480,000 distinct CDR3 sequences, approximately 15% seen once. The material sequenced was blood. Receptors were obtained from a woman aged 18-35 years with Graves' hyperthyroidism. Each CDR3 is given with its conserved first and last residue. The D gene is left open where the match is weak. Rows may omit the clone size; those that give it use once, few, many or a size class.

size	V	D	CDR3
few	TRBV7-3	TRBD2	CASSPGLDAHTQYF
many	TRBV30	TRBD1	CAWSGGTGSSPLHF
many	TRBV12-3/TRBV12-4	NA	CASSLRAGYNEQFF
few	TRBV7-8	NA	CASSPFGLPPNEQYF
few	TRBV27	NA	CASSLYGSSGNTIYF
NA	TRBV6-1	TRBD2	CASSENGAGEETQYF
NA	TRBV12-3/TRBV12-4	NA	CASTRPGQPQHF
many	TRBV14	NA	CASSRTVNTEAFF
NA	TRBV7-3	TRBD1	CASSSGTGSEAFF
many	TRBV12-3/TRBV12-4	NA	CASRGRRKETQYF
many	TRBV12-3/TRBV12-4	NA	CASSLTQGNIQYF
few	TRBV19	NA	CATSTLYNEQFF
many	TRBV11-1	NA	CASTVDRSNTEAFF
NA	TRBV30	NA	CAWIEGPNYGYTF
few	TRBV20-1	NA	CSARDRGRSLYGYTF
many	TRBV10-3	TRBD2	CAISESSFSSGRVSNEQFF
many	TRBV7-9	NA	CASNPPPEETQYF
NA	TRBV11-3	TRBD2	CASSLDHRLAGRYEQYF
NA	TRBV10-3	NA	CAISRGEVIRNEQFF
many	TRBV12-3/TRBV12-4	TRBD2	CASGPREAETQYF